This T cell receptor beta chain stems from a study of T cells of healthy individuals. The germline CDR1 and CDR2 sequences are MNHEY and SVGAGI. Trimming cost V 5 bases and J 7 bases, with 12 bases left between them. The CDR3 loop spans 14 amino acids. TCRdb re-called the 5' RACE reads with MiXCR, one entry per CDR3 protein. The table includes more than 85,000 distinct CDR3 sequences, 15% to 20% detected once. This clonotype was seen many times. The chain recombines TRBV6-5 with TRBJ1-6; D unresolved. This TCR was recovered from a human donor in good health. The CDR3 nucleotides are TGTGCCAGCAGTATATACGGGGTCAATTCACCCCTCCACTTT. Its translation: CASSIYGVNSPLHF.